The entry below describes one T cell receptor beta chain. High-throughput TCR beta sequencing covered peripheral CD8+ and CD4+ T cells. The patients who served as multiple sclerosis controls were treatment-naive and had stable or active relapsing-remitting disease that fulfilled the revised McDonald criteria. Through negative isolation, CD4+ and CD8+ T cells were obtained, while TEMRA cells were enriched using FACS. These data originate in a study of CD8 T cells in Susac syndrome. Trimming stripped 0 bases from V and 6 bases from J, with 20 bases between. There are 17 residues in the CDR3. Germline CDR1 SGHDT, CDR2 YYEEEE. With random hexamers, roughly 0.5 to 1 ug RNA was reverse transcribed. immunoSEQ multiplex PCR amplified TCR beta CDR3 across 54 Vbeta, 13 Jbeta. MiXCR, applied by TCRdb to the immunoSEQ multiplex PCR reads, yields one record per CDR3 protein. The sample records some 450,000 distinct CDR3 sequences, more than 80% being singletons.

The chain joins TRBV5-6 to TRBJ2-3, with D tentatively TRBD2 (7 bases). The source of this sequence is a human donor with multiple sclerosis. Sequenced input: CD8+ T cells from PBMCs. The chain's CDR3 is CASSLDKGGTRRDTQYF. The CDR3 DNA reads as TGTGCCAGCAGCTTGGACAAGGGGGGGACGAGAAGGGATACGCAGTATTTT.